Here is one TCR beta chain with its context. Its specificity is unknown. These data are taken from a study of blood T cells in healthy people across ages. Study-wide points: The study found more naive CD4+ cells and higher diversity in long-lived than aged donors.

The use of a sample-barcoded 5' primer and a J-beta primer mix characterized a second PCR of about 6 to 12 cycles. TCRdb used MiXCR to reprocess the 5' RACE reads, holding one entry per CDR3 protein. This table has approximately 800,000 distinct CDR3 sequences, 25% to 30% appearing once. From germline, CDR1 is MGHRA and CDR2 YSYEKL. The CDR3 is made up of 13 amino acids. V gave up 0 bases and J gave up 2 bases, with 4 bases separating them. A further study also used this sample, focusing on T cells of mothers and their children. That work states: Roughly six children and their three healthy Caucasian mothers were the donors.

The sequence came from a boy between 5 and 17 years old in good health. The sample comprised blood. The V call is TRBV4-1, the J call TRBJ1-2; D is unresolved. In DNA form, the CDR3 reads TGCGCCAGCAGCCAAGATGGGAACTATGGCTACACCTTC. It translates to CASSQDGNYGYTF.